A single sample gave rise to the 26 T cell receptor beta chains below, sequenced in a study of OX40 agonist ivuxolimab in advanced cancers. TCRdb's copy holds only in-frame clones and misses some; the assay was immunoSEQ multiplex PCR. The sample contains roughly 46,000 clones, over 75% of which appear only once. The sequences come from CD4+ or CD8+ T cells sorted from blood, collected in a trial of the OX40 agonist ivuxolimab. The source of these receptors is an adult with an advanced solid tumor such as melanoma, head and neck, liver or kidney cancer.

The J gene is TRBJ1-1, the V gene TRBV15; 7 bases match TRBD1. CDR3 length: 16 amino acids. After removal of 4 bases from V and 1 base from J, the junction contained 9 bases not matched to a gene. The germline gives CDR1 LNHNV, CDR2 YYDKDF (reference sequence). The chain's CDR3 is CATSNPGHRGNTEAFF. DNA of the CDR3: TGTGCCACCAGCAACCCCGGGCACAGGGGGAACACTGAAGCTTTCTTT.

The rearrangement links TRBV5-1 to TRBJ1-6; D call uncertain. The CDR3 totals 18 residues. Germline V gene data show CDR1 as SGHRS and CDR2 as YFSETQ. V lost 0 bases and J lost 6, with 19 bases in between. The CDR3 DNA reads as TGCGCCAGCAGCTTGGTGGGTGCAGGAACGTTGTCTAATTCACCCCTCCACTTT. Protein sequence: CASSLVGAGTLSNSPLHF.

The chain has TRBV7-2 and TRBJ1-2, with 7 nucleotides matching TRBD1. The CDR3 is 12 residues long. J lost 12 bases, V lost 3 bases, and 7 bases had no gene match. Germline CDR1 is SGHTA and CDR2 is FQGNSA. The CDR3 sequence: CASSLTGFLDTF. The CDR3 nucleotides are TGTGCCAGCAGCTTGACAGGGTTTTTGGACACCTTC.

This chain's CDR3 is CATSRGGALSNTEAFF. In nucleotides, the CDR3 is TGTGCCACCAGCAGGGGGGGAGCGCTGTCGAACACTGAAGCTTTCTTT. This chain joins TRBV15 and TRBJ1-1; maybe TRBD1 (5 bases). Per the germline V gene, CDR1 is LNHNV and CDR2 is YYDKDF (reference sequence). The CDR3 contains 16 residues. Trimming cost V 3 bases and J 1 base, with 15 bases left between them. The variable domain in full, completed from reference TRBV15 and TRBJ1-1, reads DAMVIQNPRYQVTQFGKPVTLSCSQTLNHNVMYWYQQKSSQAPKLLFHYYDKDFNNEADTPDNFQSRRPNTSFCFLDIRSPGLGDTAMYLCATSRGGALSNTEAFFGQGTRLTVV.

The chain combines TRBV11-2 with TRBJ2-5; no clear D gene. CDR1 and CDR2 (germline): SGHAT, FQNNGV. Trimming removed 0 bases from V and 5 bases from J, with 4 bases in between. The CDR3 has 12 amino acids. The CDR3 DNA sequence: TGTGCCAGCAGCTTAGATCGCGAGACCCAGTACTTC. Amino acids: CASSLDRETQYF. The full variable domain, with the rest looked up from reference TRBV11-2 and TRBJ2-5, is EAGVAQSPRYKIIEKRQSVAFWCNPISGHATLYWYQQILGQGPKLLIQFQNNGVVDDSQLPKDRFSAERLKGVDSTLKIQPAKLEDSAVYLCASSLDRETQYFGPGTRLLVL.

The chain combines TRBV9 with TRBJ1-4; TRBD1 matches 9 bases. CDR1 and CDR2 from the germline V gene are SGDLS and YYNGEE. There are 15 residues in the CDR3. The trim removed 5 bases at V and 2 bases at J, leaving 4 bases unmatched. This chain's CDR3 is CASSLTGGTNEKLFF. For the CDR3, the DNA is TGTGCCAGCAGTTTGACAGGGGGTACTAATGAAAAACTGTTTTTT.

The J gene is TRBJ2-1, the V gene TRBV7-9, with a weak D call TRBD2 (6 bases). Germline values: CDR1 SEHNR, CDR2 FQNEAQ (reference sequence). The CDR3 runs to 17 residues. Trimming stripped 1 base from V and 1 base from J, with 14 bases between. CDR3 region: CASSLEGGGRSYNEQFF. CDR3 bases: TGTGCCAGCAGCTTAGAAGGCGGAGGGCGTTCCTACAATGAGCAGTTCTTC.

The chain combines TRBV9 with TRBJ1-4; D gene uncertain. Germline V gives CDR1 SGDLS, CDR2 YYNGEE. The CDR3 covers 13 residues. V was clipped by 0 bases and J by 8 bases, with 8 bases between them. DNA of the CDR3: TGTGCCAGCAGCGTAGTGGCCAACGAAAAACTGTTTTTT. This codes for CASSVVANEKLFF.

CDR3 protein: CAISNPGTGGGGKLFF. In DNA form, the CDR3 reads TGTGCCATCAGCAACCCGGGGACAGGGGGAGGGGGAAAACTGTTTTTT. The V and J genes are TRBV10-3 and TRBJ1-4; 11 bases map to TRBD1. The germline V gene encodes CDR1 ENHRY and CDR2 SYGVKD. Unmatched junction bases numbered 13, after V lost 6 bases and J lost 10 bases. CDR3 length equals 16 residues.

The V call is TRBV10-3, the J call TRBJ2-7; the D is unclear. This CDR3 region has 12 residues. CDR1 ENHRY and CDR2 SYGVKD come from the germline V gene. The V and J ends lost 3 bases and 0 bases respectively, with 3 bases between them. CDR3 coding DNA: TGTGCCATCAGTGACTACTCCTACGAGCAGTACTTC. This sequence encodes CAISDYSYEQYF.

V usage is TRBV7-6 and J usage is TRBJ1-1; D gene uncertain. Germline CDR1 reads SGHVS; CDR2 reads FNYEAQ. CDR3 length equals 13 residues. Trimming took 3 bases from V and 1 from J, leaving 6 bases between them. The CDR3 DNA reads as TGTGCCAGCAGCTTGAGGGAGAACACTGAAGCTTTCTTT. Translation: CASSLRENTEAFF.

This clone was seen just once. The chain recombines TRBV7-6 with TRBJ2-5; 7 positions agree with TRBD2. The CDR3 sequence is 15 residues long. Germline CDR1 and CDR2: SGHVS and FNYEAQ. With V trimmed by 2 bases and J by 2 bases, 5 bases remained unmatched. The CDR3 loop is CASSLFGRGQETQYF. CDR3 bases: TGTGCCAGCAGCTTATTCGGGCGGGGGCAAGAGACCCAGTACTTC.

The chain joins TRBV7-9 to TRBJ1-1; the match to TRBD1 covers 7 bases. CDR1 is SEHNR, CDR2 FQNEAQ, per germline (reference sequence). After removal of 3 bases from V and 5 bases from J, the junction contained 3 bases not matched to a gene. This CDR3 has 13 residues. CDR3 nucleotides: TGTGCCAGCAGCTTGGACAGGCCGACTGAAGCTTTCTTT. Its translation: CASSLDRPTEAFF.

The J gene is TRBJ2-1, the V gene TRBV9; 14 bases line up with TRBD2. Per germline, CDR1 SGDLS and CDR2 YYNGEE. Trimming at V came to 4 bases and at J to 13 bases, leaving 7 bases not matched to a gene. The CDR3 length is 14 residues. The CDR3, as DNA: TGTGCCAGCAGCCCTGGACTAGCGGGAGGCCACCAGTTCTTC. Protein product: CASSPGLAGGHQFF.

The rearrangement links TRBV28 to TRBJ1-1; D unresolved. The germline CDR1 and CDR2 sequences are MDHEN and SYDVKM. Trimming took off 1 base at V and 7 bases at J, with 13 bases between the two ends. This CDR3 comprises 14 residues. CDR3 residues: CASSLSWAGSEAFF. DNA for the CDR3: TGTGCCAGCAGTTTATCATGGGCGGGAAGTGAAGCTTTCTTT.

The chain carries TRBV11-2 and TRBJ1-3; no reliable D call. Deletions cut 7 bases from V and 0 bases from J, with 7 bases between. From germline, CDR1 is SGHAT and CDR2 FQNNGV. This CDR3 spans 13 amino acids. CDR3 region: CASNQDSGNTIYF. The CDR3, as DNA: TGTGCCAGCAATCAGGACTCTGGAAACACCATATATTTT.

V usage is TRBV2 and J usage is TRBJ2-5; D remains unclear. Between the trimmed V and J ends, which lost 3 bases and 5 bases, there was a span of 13 bases. Germline assignment: CDR1 SNHLY and CDR2 FYNNEI. This CDR3 region has 14 residues. The CDR3 region is CASSDDEAGETQYF. The CDR3 DNA sequence: TGTGCCAGCAGTGACGATGAGGCTGGGGAGACCCAGTACTTC.

The chain links TRBV7-9 to TRBJ2-1; TRBD1 agrees at 9 bases. The CDR3 consists of 14 residues. The V segment lost 5 bases and the J segment 6 bases; nucleotides outside the gene matches: 5. Germline V lookup: CDR1 SEHNR, CDR2 FQNEAQ (reference sequence). CDR3 in amino acids: CASSPVTGGNEQFF. CDR3 nucleotides: TGTGCCAGCAGCCCCGTGACAGGGGGCAATGAGCAGTTCTTC.

This clone showed up just once. The CDR3 region is CASSVGGFGAGEQYF. CDR3 DNA: TGTGCCAGCAGCGTAGGTGGGTTTGGAGCGGGGGAGCAGTACTTC. The chain employs TRBV9 and TRBJ2-7, with 7 bases that match TRBD2. The ends lost 0 bases at V and 7 bases at J; junction bases unmatched: 10. Germline CDR1 is SGDLS and CDR2 is YYNGEE. The CDR3 is made up of 15 amino acids.

The gene calls are TRBV4-1 and TRBJ2-7; tentatively, D is TRBD1 (8 bases). The germline CDR1 and CDR2 sequences are MGHRA and YSYEKL. The CDR3 loop spans 18 amino acids. Trimming cost V 3 bases and J 4 bases, with 25 bases left between them. The DNA for the CDR3 is TGCGCCAGCAGCCATCGCTATTCCGGACAGGGAGGGGGATACGAGCAGTACTTC. Translated, it gives CASSHRYSGQGGGYEQYF.

In its sample, this clone ranks as medium-sized. CDR3 DNA sequence: TGTGCCAGTAGTAGCCTGCCGGGGTGGACTGAAGCTTTCTTT. Translating gives CASSSLPGWTEAFF. The chain combines TRBV19 with TRBJ1-1; D ambiguous. The CDR3 runs 14 residues. Trimming pared 4 bases from V and 5 bases from J, leaving 14 bases between. The germline gives CDR1 LNHDA, CDR2 SQIVND (reference sequence).

This sequence joins TRBV6-1 and TRBJ2-7; D unclear. The CDR3 covers 15 residues. The V gene's germline CDR1 is MNHNS and CDR2 SASEGT. Trimming pared 6 bases from V and 1 base from J, leaving 16 bases between. The CDR3 here is CASSEPEDGSYEQYF. The CDR3 DNA sequence: TGTGCCAGCAGCGAACCCGAGGACGGATCCTACGAGCAGTACTTC.

The chain joins TRBV6-6 to TRBJ2-7; D is ambiguous. The V end lost 5 bases, the J end lost 8 bases, and 13 bases lay between the germline ends. The CDR3 is 12 residues long. Germline lookup yields CDR1 MNHNY and CDR2 SVGAGI (reference sequence). The CDR3 nucleotides are TGTGCCAGCAGTCATACCCCGCTACAGCAGTACGTC. It encodes CASSHTPLQQYV.

The chain uses TRBV7-9 and TRBJ2-7, with 8 bases identical to TRBD1. The CDR3 covers 14 residues. Germline assignment: CDR1 SEHNR and CDR2 FQNEAQ (reference sequence). The J segment lost 3 bases and the V segment lost 2 bases, leaving 3 bases of the junction unmatched. The CDR3 coding sequence is TGTGCCAGCAGCTTATCGGACAGGGACTACGAGCAGTACTTC. It yields the protein CASSLSDRDYEQYF.

The count of this clone is one. The chain combines TRBV5-8 with TRBJ1-2; 7 bases match TRBD1. This CDR3 comprises 16 residues. Trimming cost V 4 bases and J 0 bases; bases outside gene matches: 9. CDR1 and CDR2 (germline): SGHTS, YDEGEE. DNA of the CDR3: TGTGCCAGCAGCACCGGACAGGCTTCTTCTAACTATGGCTACACCTTC. As protein: CASSTGQASSNYGYTF.

The J gene is TRBJ1-3, the V gene TRBV7-9; D may be TRBD1 (6 bases). CDR1 and CDR2 from the germline V gene are SEHNR and FQNEAQ (reference sequence). The V and J ends lost 2 bases and 4 bases respectively, with 12 bases between them. There are 15 residues in the CDR3. Here the CDR3 DNA reads TGTGCCAGCAGCTTATTGGGGGCGCAGGGAAACACCATATATTTT. Residues: CASSLLGAQGNTIYF.